The 10 T cell receptor beta chains below all came from one sample that was sequenced in a study of blood T cells in healthy people across ages (dated by TCRdb to between 2014 and 2017). Library preparation employed 5' RACE. Sequenced on an Illumina HiSeq 2500. A second about 7 to 11 cycle PCR used a sample-barcoded 5' primer and a J-beta primer mix. TCRdb cleaned the public reads at Q25 with fastp, built clones with MiXCR and kept in-frame beta chains. Under each unique CDR3 protein, matching rows form one entry showing the most common genes and DNA. The sample table contains fewer than 1,000,000 distinct CDR3 sequences; only one count was recorded for 40% to 50% of them. Clones ranked in the top ten supply approximately 20% of the sample. Sequenced sample: blood. The receptors originated from a man aged 60 to 75 in good health.

For this clonotype: A much larger clone differs by one base, so this may be a read error. The J gene is TRBJ2-1, the V gene TRBV10-3; TRBD2 might be the D (6 bases). Germline values: CDR1 ENHRY, CDR2 SYGVKD. Trimming cost V 2 bases and J 13 bases, with 18 bases left between them. The CDR3 totals 14 residues. As DNA, the CDR3 is TGTGCCATCAGTGAGGAAGGCAGGGAGGAGACCCAGTTCTTC. Translation gives CAISEEGREETQFF.

The rearrangement links TRBV12-3 or TRBV12-4 to TRBJ1-2; 8 bases are shared with TRBD1. This CDR3 spans 16 amino acids. V was pared by 1 base and J by 5 bases, with 9 bases of the junction left unmatched. In DNA, the CDR3 is TGTGCCAGCAGTTTAGTCGCGTCAGGGGGCGCGTATGGCTACACCTTC. Protein sequence: CASSLVASGGAYGYTF.

This clonotype was detected a few times. This chain links TRBV7-2 with TRBJ2-5; 7 bases match TRBD1. In germline, CDR1 is SGHTA, CDR2 FQGNSA. The CDR3 is made up of 14 amino acids. The ends lost 5 bases at V and 1 base at J; junction bases unmatched: 4. The CDR3 DNA reads TGTGCCAGCAGCGTACAGGGGAGCCAAGAGACCCAGTACTTC. Translation gives CASSVQGSQETQYF.

This clonotype occurred many times. This chain links TRBV7-2 with TRBJ1-2; unclear D gene. CDR1 and CDR2 (germline): SGHTA, FQGNSA. CDR3 length: 15 residues. V was trimmed by 3 bases and J by 8 bases, leaving 19 bases between them. CDR3 DNA: TGTGCCAGCAGCTTTACAGCCTATTCCGCGGGGGGCTACACCTTC. This sequence encodes CASSFTAYSAGGYTF.

This clonotype was seen many times. This chain joins TRBV6-2 or TRBV6-3 and TRBJ1-5; weak D call: TRBD1 (5 bases). V shed 3 bases and J shed 3 bases, with 12 bases lying between them. Germline V gene lookup returns CDR1 MNHEY and CDR2 SVGEGT. This CDR3 is built from 15 residues. The CDR3, as DNA: TGTGCCAGCAGTTATTGGGGGGATGACAATCAGCCCCAGCATTTT. This gives the protein CASSYWGDDNQPQHF.

V is TRBV6-1 and J is TRBJ2-7, with D unclear. The ends were cut back, 0 bases at V and 3 bases at J, with 12 bases in the middle. The CDR3 runs 15 residues. The germline gives CDR1 MNHNS, CDR2 SASEGT. CDR3 protein: CASSEAASSFYEQYF. The CDR3 nucleotides read TGTGCCAGCAGTGAAGCGGCATCCTCCTTCTACGAGCAGTACTTC.

The chain recombines TRBV20-1 with TRBJ1-1; maybe TRBD1 (5 bases). Germline V gene data show CDR1 as DFQATT and CDR2 as SNEGSKA (reference sequence). The germline V and J ends were trimmed by 0 bases and 5 bases, with 16 bases remaining between them. The CDR3 has 15 residues. CDR3 residues: CSARERGTARTEAFF. For the CDR3, the DNA is TGCAGTGCTAGAGAGAGGGGAACGGCCAGGACTGAAGCTTTCTTT.

J is TRBJ1-2 and V is TRBV19; a weak D match, TRBD1 (6 bases). V lost 5 bases to trimming and J lost 2 bases, with 6 bases between them. Germline CDR1 is LNHDA and CDR2 is SQIVND (reference sequence). The CDR3 length is 12 residues. The CDR3: CASSDRNYGYTF. CDR3 nucleotides: TGTGCCAGTAGTGACAGGAACTATGGCTACACCTTC.

This clonotype has only a few counts. The chain is built from TRBV20-1 and TRBJ2-7, with no clear D. The closer fit of TRBJ2-5 to the DNA end suggests the J call may be wrong. CDR3 length equals 11 residues. Germline-derived CDR1 and CDR2 are DFQATT and SNEGSKA (reference sequence). Here the CDR3 reads CSAQPGETQYF. CDR3 sequence (DNA): TGCAGTGCCCAACCCGGGGAGACCCAGTACTTC.

This chain connects TRBV5-1 to TRBJ1-1, with D unresolved. Germline-derived CDR1 and CDR2 are SGHRS and YFSETQ. V was cut by 3 bases and J by 6 bases, with 9 bases left in between. The CDR3 is 12 amino acids. CDR3: CASSWSGSEAFF. As DNA, the CDR3 is TGCGCCAGCAGCTGGTCGGGATCTGAAGCTTTCTTT.